This T cell receptor beta chain was recovered during a study of T-cell reconstitution after alpha-beta-depleted transplantation in children (dated by TCRdb to about 2016). Background for the entire study: Using TCR repertoire profiling, the study followed T-cell immune reconstitution in a quantitative way in children after TCRalphabeta/CD19-depleted allogeneic hematopoietic cell transplantation. What the research found in general, with its limitations: Hyperexpanded clone frequencies declined over subsequent months; after one year, T-cell counts and TCRbeta diversity were mostly attributed to newly produced T cells. In some patients, the high TCRbeta diversity seen at day 60 was put down to recipient T cells and intrathymic progenitors that had survived conditioning. The apparently early alphabetaT-cell count recovery about two months after transplant was reportedly dependent on only several hundred rapidly expanded clones derived from non-depleted graft cells.

The library was produced with PCR. These reads were obtained on an Illumina HiSeq 2500. TCR libraries were prepared with molecular barcoding, using unique molecular identifiers to normalize TCRbeta repertoire quantification. Through fastp at Q25 and MiXCR, TCRdb rebuilt clones from the public reads, retaining in-frame beta chains. Rows with a matching CDR3 protein are joined into one entry that keeps the most common DNA and genes. This sample holds about 300,000 distinct CDR3 sequences; less than 9.5% were observed only once. The ten largest account for about 9.1% of the sample. The intended sense of this specimen's treatment or condition label: allogeneic hematopoietic cell transplantation with graft depleted of TCRalphabeta T cells and CD19 B cells. TCRalphabeta/CD19-depleted allogeneic hematopoietic cell grafts were given to the transplant recipients, all of whom were children. A note on this clonotype: The antigen it recognizes is unknown. No much larger clonotype is one base removed from it; base qualities were not supplied.

From the germline V gene, CDR1 is SGHVS and CDR2 is FQNEAQ. Between the V and J ends, shortened by 0 bases and 5 bases respectively, the junction contains 8 bases. The CDR3, cysteine through phenylalanine, is 14 amino acids long. The kept DNA is CDR3 alone, 42 bases in frame from the first base. The sequencing here drew on peripheral blood, taken 360 days after TCRalphabeta/CD19-depleted stem cell transplant. The clonotype was recovered from a female patient aged 2 to 10 who had a stem cell transplant for Fanconi anemia, so the T cells may come from the graft donor. The chain joins TRBV7-8 to TRBJ2-1; the D gene is possibly TRBD2, with 5 bases matching. At the DNA level, the sequence is TGTGCCAGCAGCTTAGCGAGGGAGAACAATGAGCAGTTCTTC. Translated, it reads CASSLARENNEQFF.